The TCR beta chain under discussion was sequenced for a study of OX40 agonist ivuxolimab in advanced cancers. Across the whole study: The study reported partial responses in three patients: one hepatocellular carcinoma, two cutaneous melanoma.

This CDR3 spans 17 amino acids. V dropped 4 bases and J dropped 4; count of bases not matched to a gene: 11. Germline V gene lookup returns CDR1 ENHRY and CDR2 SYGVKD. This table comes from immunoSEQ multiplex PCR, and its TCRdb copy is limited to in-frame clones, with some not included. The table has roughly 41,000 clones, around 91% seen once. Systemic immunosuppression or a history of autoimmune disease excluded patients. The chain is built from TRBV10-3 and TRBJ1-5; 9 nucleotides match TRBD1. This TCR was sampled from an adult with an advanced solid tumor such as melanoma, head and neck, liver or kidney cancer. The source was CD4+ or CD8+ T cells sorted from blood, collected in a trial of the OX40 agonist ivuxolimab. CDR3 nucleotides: TGTGCCATCAGTGCAACCGGGACAGGGCGTTTTAATCAGCCCCAGCATTTT. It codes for CAISATGTGRFNQPQHF.